What follows are 31 T cell receptor beta chains derived from one specimen sequenced in a study of radiation and T cells in renal cell carcinoma. Indicated time point: blood 4 weeks post-SBRT, at nephrectomy. Treatment specified: 15 Gy SBRT to primary tumor, nephrectomy 4 weeks later. Using immunoSEQ multiplex PCR, the repertoire was profiled, and TCRdb retains in-frame clones only, with some absent. Here the sample spans some 80,000 clones, over 65% being singletons. Material: blood, obtained from a patient whose treatment included radiotherapy and nephrectomy. Source of these receptors: a woman aged 55-69 years with renal cell carcinoma.

The chain employs TRBV10-2 and TRBJ2-3; D possibly corresponds to TRBD2 (6 bases). V lost 4 bases and J lost 2, with 16 bases in between. Germline V gives CDR1 WSHSY, CDR2 SAAADI. The CDR3 runs 16 residues. CDR3: CASSVLGDWDTDTQYF. CDR3 in DNA: TGCGCCAGCAGTGTTCTGGGGGACTGGGACACAGATACGCAGTATTTT.

This clone was counted a few times. The chain is built from TRBV6-1 and TRBJ1-5; possibly TRBD1 for D (5 bases). CDR3 length: 13 amino acids. V lost 9 bases, J lost 3 bases, and 12 bases lay in between. Germline lookup yields CDR1 MNHNS and CDR2 SASEGT. The CDR3 DNA is TGTGCCAGTCTGGGACGGCCCAATCAGCCCCAGCATTTT. This sequence encodes CASLGRPNQPQHF.

The rearrangement joins TRBV28 to TRBJ2-3; no clear D gene. Deletions cut 6 bases from V and 0 bases from J, with 13 bases between. This CDR3 has 15 amino acids. In germline, CDR1 is MDHEN, CDR2 SYDVKM. As DNA, the CDR3 is TGTGCCAGCAGCCCCAGTTATCCTAGCACAGATACGCAGTATTTT. As protein: CASSPSYPSTDTQYF.

The chain links TRBV9 to TRBJ2-1; tentative D call: TRBD2 (5 bases). Germline-derived CDR1 and CDR2 are SGDLS and YYNGEE. The germline V and J ends were trimmed by 4 bases and 6 bases, with 17 bases remaining between them. The CDR3 length is 15 residues. CDR3 protein: CASSPWVLAANEQFF. DNA of the CDR3: TGTGCCAGCAGCCCATGGGTCCTAGCTGCCAATGAGCAGTTCTTC.

This clone was counted only a few times. The chain recombines TRBV4-1 with TRBJ1-1; weak D call: TRBD1 (5 bases). Germline V gives CDR1 MGHRA, CDR2 YSYEKL. The V end lost 3 bases, the J end lost 1 base, and 18 bases lay between the germline ends. The CDR3 runs 17 residues. CDR3 nucleotide sequence: TGCGCCAGCAGCCATCTACCTAGGGCCGGGGGGAACACTGAAGCTTTCTTT. Amino acids: CASSHLPRAGGNTEAFF.

The rearrangement uses TRBV29-1 and TRBJ2-5, with no clear D. Germline CDR1 SQVTM, CDR2 ANQGSEA. This CDR3 comprises 12 residues. Trimming took off 4 bases at V and 0 bases at J, with 6 bases between the two ends. CDR3 loop: CSVVANQETQYF. The CDR3 region has the DNA TGCAGCGTTGTGGCAAACCAAGAGACCCAGTACTTC.

The J gene is TRBJ1-1, the V gene TRBV7-2, with 7 nucleotides matching TRBD1. The germline V gene encodes CDR1 SGHTA and CDR2 FQGNSA. V dropped 6 bases and J dropped 3; count of bases not matched to a gene: 4. The CDR3 loop spans 13 amino acids. CDR3 sequence: CASRGQWDTEAFF. The CDR3 nucleotides read TGTGCCAGCAGGGGACAGTGGGACACTGAAGCTTTCTTT.

The table lists this clone with a count of one. This chain joins TRBV7-1 and TRBJ1-1; no reliable D call. TRBV7-1 is reported as an ORF; its role is uncertain. CDR3 size: 14 residues. The V gene lost 4 bases and the J gene lost 0 bases, with 9 bases spanning the gap. This CDR3 is CASSLEGMNTEAFF. The CDR3 region has the DNA TGTGCCAGCAGCTTAGAGGGCATGAACACTGAAGCTTTCTTT.

V usage is TRBV19 and J usage is TRBJ2-3; a possible D gene is TRBD2 (5 bases). This CDR3 is built from 16 residues. Trimming left V 1 base short and J 6 bases short, with 17 bases between. CDR1 is LNHDA, CDR2 SQIVND, per germline (reference sequence). CDR3 DNA sequence: TGTGCCAGTAGTATAGTTGAGGGCTCCCCCGCGGATACGCAGTATTTT. It encodes CASSIVEGSPADTQYF.

This sequence joins TRBV6-5 and TRBJ1-2; tentative D call: TRBD1 (5 bases). V was pared by 6 bases and J by 8 bases, with 22 bases between. There are 15 residues in the CDR3. Per the germline V gene, CDR1 is MNHEY and CDR2 is SVGAGI. CDR3 in DNA: TGTGCCAGCAGAGGGGTGGGGACCGGATCTATCGGCTACACCTTC. This sequence encodes CASRGVGTGSIGYTF.

CDR3 loop: CASSLRGGYNEQFF. For the CDR3, the DNA is TGTGCCAGCAGCTTAAGGGGGGGCTACAATGAGCAGTTCTTC. This rearrangement joins TRBV11-2 to TRBJ2-1; TRBD2 is a possible D gene (7 bases). The germline gives CDR1 SGHAT, CDR2 FQNNGV. V was trimmed by 2 bases and J by 3 bases, leaving 8 bases between them. The CDR3 sequence is 14 residues long.

The J gene is TRBJ2-1, the V gene TRBV9; 13 positions agree with TRBD2. CDR3 size: 15 residues. Trimming cost V 4 bases and J 6 bases; bases outside gene matches: 4. CDR1 and CDR2 (germline): SGDLS, YYNGEE. CDR3 in DNA: TGTGCCAGCAGCACGCGGACTAGCGGGGGCAATGAGCAGTTCTTC. Protein product: CASSTRTSGGNEQFF.

V is TRBV6-6 and J is TRBJ2-5, with 7 bases identical to TRBD1. The CDR3 covers 15 residues. Germline-derived CDR1 and CDR2 are MNHNY and SVGAGI (reference sequence). The junction had 5 bases not matched to a gene; V was cut back by 2 bases and J by 2 bases. CDR3 sequence (DNA): TGTGCCAGCAGTTACCAGGACAGGAGACAAGAGACCCAGTACTTC. Its protein is CASSYQDRRQETQYF.

J is TRBJ2-5 and V is TRBV28; 10 nucleotides align to TRBD2. V lost 6 bases to trimming and J lost 5 bases; unmatched junction nucleotides: 6. This CDR3 has 14 residues. Germline CDR1 reads MDHEN; CDR2 reads SYDVKM. The CDR3 DNA sequence: TGTGCCAGCAGAGGGCTAGCGGGAGCCGAGACCCAGTACTTC. Translated, it gives CASRGLAGAETQYF.

This clone has a handful of counts. This chain links TRBV7-6 with TRBJ2-7, with D unclear. CDR1 and CDR2 (germline): SGHVS, FNYEAQ. V gave up 5 bases and J gave up 0 bases, with 14 bases separating them. This CDR3 comprises 15 residues. The CDR3: CASSATDLSSYEQYF. The CDR3 DNA reads TGTGCCAGCAGCGCCACAGACCTGAGCTCCTACGAGCAGTACTTC.

V gene TRBV5-4 combines with J gene TRBJ2-7, with D possibly being TRBD2 (5 bases). This CDR3 has 14 residues. Germline CDR1 is SGHNT and CDR2 is YYREEE (reference sequence). Trimming removed 4 bases from V and 0 bases from J, with 11 bases in between. The CDR3 DNA reads as TGTGCCAGCAGCCTAAACGGGATCTCCTACGAGCAGTACTTC. Its protein is CASSLNGISYEQYF.

The chain has TRBV5-4 and TRBJ2-1, with TRBD2 matching over 9 bases. With V trimmed by 0 bases and J by 5 bases, 0 bases remained unmatched. Germline CDR1 SGHNT, CDR2 YYREEE (reference sequence). This CDR3 is 14 amino acids long. This chain's CDR3 is CASSLGGRDNEQFF. In nucleotides, the CDR3 is TGTGCCAGCAGCTTGGGCGGGAGGGACAATGAGCAGTTCTTC.

V is TRBV27 and J is TRBJ1-1; no reliable D call. Trimming cost V 3 bases and J 0 bases, with 14 bases left between them. The CDR3 totals 16 residues. Looked up from germline, CDR1 is MNHEY and CDR2 is SMNVEV (reference sequence). CDR3 nucleotide sequence: TGTGCCAGCAGTTTGTCCGCGGGGATCATGAACACTGAAGCTTTCTTT. This sequence encodes CASSLSAGIMNTEAFF.

The rearrangement uses TRBV11-2 and TRBJ2-5; unclear D gene. There are 13 residues in the CDR3. V was shortened by 3 bases and J by 2 bases, with 7 bases between the two germline ends. Germline V gives CDR1 SGHAT, CDR2 FQNNGV. The CDR3 here is CASSFGNQETQYF. The CDR3 region has the DNA TGTGCCAGCAGCTTCGGAAATCAAGAGACCCAGTACTTC. Supplemented by reference TRBV11-2 and TRBJ2-5, the full variable domain reads EAGVAQSPRYKIIEKRQSVAFWCNPISGHATLYWYQQILGQGPKLLIQFQNNGVVDDSQLPKDRFSAERLKGVDSTLKIQPAKLEDSAVYLCASSFGNQETQYFGPGTRLLVL.

The chain employs TRBV19 and TRBJ1-4; D perhaps matches TRBD1 (6 bases). The CDR3 has 12 residues. CDR1 is LNHDA and CDR2 is SQIVND in the germline V gene (reference sequence). V lost 5 bases to trimming and J lost 7 bases, with 8 bases between them. CDR3 in DNA: TGTGCCAGTAGTCTACAGGGTGAAAAACTGTTTTTT. It translates to CASSLQGEKLFF.

The chain combines TRBV6-5 with TRBJ2-1, with D unclear. There are 15 residues in the CDR3. V was pared by 2 bases and J by 2 bases, with 10 bases between. CDR1 is MNHEY and CDR2 is SVGAGI in the germline V gene. Here the CDR3 reads CASSYGDRPYNEQFF. CDR3 DNA: TGTGCCAGCAGTTACGGAGATAGGCCCTACAATGAGCAGTTCTTC.

The chain employs TRBV5-4 and TRBJ2-3; a weak D match, TRBD1 (5 bases). The V and J ends lost 0 bases and 4 bases respectively, with 18 bases between them. Germline assignment: CDR1 SGHNT and CDR2 YYREEE (reference sequence). CDR3 length equals 17 residues. In DNA, the CDR3 is TGTGCCAGCAGCTTGGAGCAGAGACGGGCAGGGCCAGATACGCAGTATTTT. Its protein product is CASSLEQRRAGPDTQYF.

The chain has TRBV5-8 and TRBJ2-1; the D call may be TRBD1 or TRBD2 (5 bases each). The germline V gene has CDR1 SGHTS and CDR2 YDEGEE. The CDR3 covers 13 residues. V was cut by 4 bases and J by 10 bases, with 15 bases left in between. The CDR3 protein is CASSPGTLWEQFF. The CDR3 nucleotides are TGTGCCAGCAGCCCCGGGACCCTCTGGGAGCAGTTCTTC. The full variable domain, its missing parts supplied by reference TRBV5-8 and TRBJ2-1, is EAGVTQSPTHLIKTRGQQATLRCSPISGHTSVYWYQQALGLGLQFLLWYDEGEERNRGNFPPRFSGRQFPNYSSELNVNALELEDSALYLCASSPGTLWEQFFGPGTRLTVL.

The CDR3, as DNA: TGTGCCAGCAGCTTAGCGGGAGGCCCCTACGAGCAGTACTTC. Its translation is CASSLAGGPYEQYF. The rearrangement uses TRBV7-2 and TRBJ2-7; D is possibly TRBD2 (6 bases). Germline lookup yields CDR1 SGHTA and CDR2 FQGNSA. Trimming removed 0 bases at V and 2 bases at J, with 8 bases between. CDR3 length equals 14 residues. The whole variable domain, remainder taken from reference TRBV7-2 and TRBJ2-7, is GAGVSQSPSNKVTEKGKDVELRCDPISGHTALYWYRQSLGQGLEFLIYFQGNSAPDKSGLPSDRFSAERTGGSVSTLTIQRTQQEDSAVYLCASSLAGGPYEQYFGPGTRLTVT.

The chain couples TRBV5-4 to TRBJ2-2; the match to TRBD1 covers 9 bases. The CDR3 is made up of 16 amino acids. The V gene end was trimmed by 4 bases and the J gene end by 6 bases; junction bases not matched to a gene: 10. Germline V gives CDR1 SGHNT, CDR2 YYREEE (reference sequence). The CDR3 bases are TGTGCCAGCAGCCCCACAGGGGGCGCGACTGCCGGGGAGCTGTTTTTT. It yields the protein CASSPTGGATAGELFF. The full variable domain, rest sourced from reference TRBV5-4 and TRBJ2-2, is ETGVTQSPTHLIKTRGQQVTLRCSSQSGHNTVSWYQQALGQGPQFIFQYYREEENGRGNFPPRFSGLQFPNYSSELNVNALELDDSALYLCASSPTGGATAGELFFGEGSRLTVL.

The gene calls are TRBV11-3 and TRBJ2-3; TRBD2 matches at 9 bases. The length of the CDR3 is 15 residues. After removal of 1 base from V and 8 bases from J, the junction contained 7 bases not matched to a gene. Per the germline V gene, CDR1 is SGHNT and CDR2 is YENEEA. The CDR3 DNA reads TGTGCCAGCAGCTTAGTAGCGGGGGAACTCGGTACGCAGTATTTT. Its translation: CASSLVAGELGTQYF.

The V gene is TRBV5-1, the J gene TRBJ2-7, with 7 bases fitting TRBD1. The CDR3 runs 13 residues. The J segment lost 0 bases and the V segment lost 3 bases, leaving 0 bases of the junction unmatched. Per the germline V gene, CDR1 is SGHRS and CDR2 is YFSETQ. DNA for the CDR3: TGCGCCAGCAGCTGGGACAGCTCCTACGAGCAGTACTTC. Translation: CASSWDSSYEQYF.

This clone was counted a single time. The genes are TRBV6-5 and TRBJ1-5, with a tentative D call TRBD1 (5 bases). The CDR3 has 15 amino acids. Trimming shortened V by 6 bases and J by 0 bases, and 12 bases separated the two germline ends. Germline V gene data show CDR1 as MNHEY and CDR2 as SVGAGI. Here the CDR3 DNA reads TGTGCCAGCAGCCTAAGACAGACTAGCAATCAGCCCCAGCATTTT. Encoded protein: CASSLRQTSNQPQHF.

CDR3 in amino acids: CASSESPDSYYGYTF. CDR3 DNA sequence: TGTGCCAGCAGCGAATCTCCGGACAGCTACTATGGCTACACCTTC. The rearrangement uses TRBV7-3 and TRBJ1-2; D perhaps matches TRBD1 (6 bases). Germline CDR1 SGHTA, CDR2 FQGTGA. The CDR3 contains 15 residues. Deletions cut 5 bases from V and 3 bases from J, with 16 bases between.

The chain has TRBV6-6 and TRBJ1-1; TRBD1 agrees at 7 bases. The germline CDR1 and CDR2 sequences are MNHNY and SVGAGI (reference sequence). Trimming cost V 5 bases and J 1 base; bases outside gene matches: 4. This CDR3 is 14 amino acids long. CDR3 coding DNA: TGTGCCAGCAGTAAACGGGACAGGAACACTGAAGCTTTCTTT. This codes for CASSKRDRNTEAFF.

This clone was counted a single time. V and J are TRBV10-3 and TRBJ2-1; the match to TRBD2 covers 9 bases. CDR1 ENHRY and CDR2 SYGVKD come from the germline V gene. The CDR3 contains 15 residues. V lost 4 bases to trimming and J lost 7 bases; unmatched junction nucleotides: 8. CDR3: CAISGRASGENEQFF. CDR3 nucleotide sequence: TGTGCCATCAGTGGGAGGGCTAGCGGGGAGAATGAGCAGTTCTTC.